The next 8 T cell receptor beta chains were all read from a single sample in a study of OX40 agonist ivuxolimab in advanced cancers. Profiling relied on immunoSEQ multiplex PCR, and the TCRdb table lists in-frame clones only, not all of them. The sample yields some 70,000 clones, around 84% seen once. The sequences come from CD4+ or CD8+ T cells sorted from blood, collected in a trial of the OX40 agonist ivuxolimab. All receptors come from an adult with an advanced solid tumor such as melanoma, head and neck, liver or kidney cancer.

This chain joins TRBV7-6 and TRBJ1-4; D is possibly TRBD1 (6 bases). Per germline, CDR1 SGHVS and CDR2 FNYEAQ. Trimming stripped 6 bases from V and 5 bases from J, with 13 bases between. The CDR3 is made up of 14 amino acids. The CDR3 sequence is CASRSGALNEKLFF. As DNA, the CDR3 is TGTGCCAGCAGGTCGGGGGCCCTCAATGAAAAACTGTTTTTT. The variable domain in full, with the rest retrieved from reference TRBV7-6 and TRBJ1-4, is GAGVSQSPRYKVTKRGQDVALRCDPISGHVSLYWYRQALGQGPEFLTYFNYEAQQDKSGLPNDRFSAERPEGSISTLTIQRTEQRDSAMYRCASRSGALNEKLFFGSGTQLSVL.

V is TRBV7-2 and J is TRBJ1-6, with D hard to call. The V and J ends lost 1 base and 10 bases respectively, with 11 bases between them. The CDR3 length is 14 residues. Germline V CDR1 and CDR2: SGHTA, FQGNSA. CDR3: CASSLDPGTSPLHF. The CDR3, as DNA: TGTGCCAGCAGCTTAGATCCGGGAACCTCACCCCTCCACTTT.

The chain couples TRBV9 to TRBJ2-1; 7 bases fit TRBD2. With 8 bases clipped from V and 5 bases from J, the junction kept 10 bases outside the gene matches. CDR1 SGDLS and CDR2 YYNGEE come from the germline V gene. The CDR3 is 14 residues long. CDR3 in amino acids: CARRREGRDNEQFF. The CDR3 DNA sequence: TGTGCCAGGAGGAGGGAGGGCCGCGACAATGAGCAGTTCTTC.

The CDR3 sequence is CASSPRTGGQGNEKLFF. Written as DNA, the CDR3 is TGCGCCAGCAGCCCCCGGACAGGGGGCCAGGGTAATGAAAAACTGTTTTTT. This chain links TRBV4-3 with TRBJ1-4; 11 positions match TRBD1. Trimming cost V 4 bases and J 4 bases; bases outside gene matches: 8. Germline-derived CDR1 and CDR2 are LGHNA and YSLEER. This CDR3 has 17 amino acids.

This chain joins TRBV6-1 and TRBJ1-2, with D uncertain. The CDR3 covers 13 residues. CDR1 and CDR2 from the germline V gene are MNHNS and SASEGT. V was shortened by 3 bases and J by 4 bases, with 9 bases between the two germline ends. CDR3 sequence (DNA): TGTGCCAGCAGTGAGGACGGTATCTATGGCTACACCTTC. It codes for CASSEDGIYGYTF.

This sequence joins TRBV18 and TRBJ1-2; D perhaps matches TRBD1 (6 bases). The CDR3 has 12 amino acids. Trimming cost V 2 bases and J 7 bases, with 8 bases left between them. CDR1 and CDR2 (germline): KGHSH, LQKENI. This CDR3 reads CASSPGQSGYTF. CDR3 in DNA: TGTGCCAGCTCACCAGGACAGTCTGGCTACACCTTC.

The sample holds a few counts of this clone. The DNA of the CDR3 is TGTGCCAGCAGCTTAGCTGGGGACAGGGAGCGTAGTCAGCCCCAGCATTTT. Protein sequence: CASSLAGDRERSQPQHF. This chain joins TRBV7-9 and TRBJ1-5, with 9 bases fitting TRBD1. The germline gives CDR1 SEHNR, CDR2 FQNEAQ (reference sequence). This CDR3 spans 17 amino acids. V gave up 0 bases and J gave up 6 bases; unmatched junction bases: 9.

DNA for the CDR3: TGTGCCAGCAGTGAAAGGGCCAGGTGGGGAAATCAGCCCCAGCATTTT. As protein: CASSERARWGNQPQHF. The chain uses TRBV2 and TRBJ1-5; D is uncertain. The germline CDR1 and CDR2 sequences are SNHLY and FYNNEI. V lost 2 bases and J lost 4, with 15 bases in between. This CDR3 has 16 residues.